This TCR beta chain was identified in a study of shared clonotypes between healthy human individuals (dated by TCRdb to about 2020). Describing the broader study: The cohort comprised two women and three men aged 18 to 49 years. For each donor, CD4 naive and CD4 memory were each run on three plates, CD8 naive on two plates, and CD8 memory on one plate. To estimate repertoire size and how much clonotypes are shared between individuals, the study performed deep sequencing of blood TCR repertoires from five healthy adults. To increase sequencing depth and limit assay-specific biases, different laboratories used diverse techniques to prepare libraries and sequence TCR repertoires. Each donor's leukapheresis produced roughly between roughly 0.85 and 9.5 billion PBMCs. Results the study describes overall, beyond this receptor: Naive subsets generally had larger estimated clonotype richness than memory subsets. The genetic and exposure-history diversity represented was limited by the small number of donors. Higher generation probabilities were observed for clonotypes shared by all four sorted-subset donors than for non-shared clonotypes. Pairwise subsampling led to the expectation that sequencing depth would affect the degree of clonotype sharing among donors. Incomplete sequencing was indicated by rarefaction of sorted-subset datasets, despite the large sequencing depth. Only blood was sampled, and tissue TCR repertoires likely differ from those in blood. Around 5.4% of naive CD4, around 4% of naive CD8, approximately 2% of memory CD4, and less than 0.45% of memory CD8 clonotypes were shared across a few donors.

This clone was found once. It has no known antigen specificity. It has no much larger one-base neighbor in the sample; base qualities were not kept. The donors were healthy, HIV-negative adults with no recently reported acute infections or vaccinations. Every donor was a Caucasian adult residing in Nashville, Tennessee, USA. CD4+ T cells were enriched by magnetic negative selection, after which naive cells were positively selected on CD45RA and the negative fraction was taken as the memory subset. Blood was obtained by leukapheresis, after which PBMCs were separated by Ficoll-Histopaque density gradient centrifugation and cryopreserved in liquid nitrogen vapor phase. Analytical flow cytometry was used to check the purity and quantity of each magnetically sorted T cell population. From each sorted fraction, genomic DNA was isolated and quantified by UV absorbance on a Nanodrop 2000c. TCR CDR3 regions were amplified from genomic DNA by multiplex PCR using the deep immunoSEQ assay. Extracted genomic DNA from each cell subset was distributed evenly across all wells of several immunoSEQ 96-well plates, and each plate was treated as a replicate. For sorted subsets, roughly 0.2 ug genomic DNA, equal to some 30,000 T cell genomes, was loaded into each replicate PCR. Purified libraries were measured with a Qubit 3.0 fluorometer, size-checked on a Bioanalyzer 2100, and measured again with the KAPA Library Quantification kit. Every immunoSEQ 96-well plate was sequenced on a separate single-read 150-cycle Illumina NextSeq 550 flow cell. Processing in the source paper ran as follows. Because only junctional sequences without quality scores were contained in the immunoSEQ output, filtering matching that applied to full-length reads could not be performed. To assign V/J genes and CDR3, sequences were annotated against IMGT germline references using PyIR, a Python wrapper for IgBLAST v1.9. Any read was removed if the V/J assignment was weak (E-value above 1e-6), the CDR3 was missing, or the read contained stop codons, out-of-frame junctions, or ambiguous translated residues. V3J clonotypes were defined as sequences sharing an identical inferred V gene, J gene, and CDR3 amino acid sequence. Percentage overlap between repertoires was computed as shared unique clonotypes divided by the size of the smaller repertoire. Richness of each repertoire was evaluated using RTK rarefaction, the Chao1 estimator, and Recon v2.1 estimates of unobserved clonotypes. OLGA was used to compute generation probabilities for all TCRbeta clonotypes that the gDNA method yielded from a few donors. The immuneACCESS repertoire file appears here via TCRdb, limited to in-frame rearrangements. These files lack a portion of the clones; in checked studies, under half of the deficit traces to unresolved V genes, and the cause of the others is not known. V, J and clone size are those of that table, while D and trimming were read from the DNA. In all, the sample holds around 980,000 clones, and about 80% of those were seen once. Roughly 0.61% of the sample lies in the top ten.

V is clipped by 0 bases and J by 3 bases, and the sequence between their germline boundaries is 13 bases long. The CDR3 contains 16 residues, cysteine and phenylalanine counted. CDR3 DNA only is kept here, 48 bases in frame from base 1. As encoded in the germline V gene (reference sequence), CDR1 is MNHEY while CDR2 is SMNVEV. The chain is made from TRBV27 and TRBJ2-3, with TRBD2 as a weak D call on 5 bases. Input material: memory CD4+ T cells from PBMCs. The cell subset or site label here, explained by the study, means: CD45RA-negative fraction. This sequence originates from a man between 18 and 35 years old in good health. Some clones in this sample may be carry-over from other donors' samples. Here the CDR3 is given as CASSLSGRTLTDTQYF. The nucleotides are TGTGCCAGCAGTTTATCTGGCCGGACTCTTACAGATACGCAGTATTTT.